This T cell receptor (beta chain) was profiled in a study of post-analysis software for immune sequencing data. Regarding the study as a whole: Elevated frequency relative to controls characterized four or five TRBV segments in patients, TRBV5-6, TRBV5-1 and TRBV20-1 among them.

As concerns this clonotype: Antigen unknown.

Germline CDR1 is KGHSH and CDR2 is LQKENI. After removal of 3 bases from V and 7 bases from J, the junction contained 2 bases not matched to a gene. The CDR3 contains 14 residues. The authors incorporated unique molecular identifiers into the TCR beta cDNA libraries. One entry per CDR3 protein results from TCRdb running MiXCR on the PCR reads. This sample has roughly 870,000 distinct CDR3 sequences, with roughly 50% found just once. Material for sequencing was blood. The V and J genes are TRBV18 and TRBJ1-4; 10 nucleotides agree with TRBD1. This receptor was identified in a girl aged 5-17 years with multiple sclerosis. CDR3 nucleotides: TGTGCCAGCTCACCCGACAGGGGGCCTGAAAAACTGTTTTTT. Protein product: CASSPDRGPEKLFF.